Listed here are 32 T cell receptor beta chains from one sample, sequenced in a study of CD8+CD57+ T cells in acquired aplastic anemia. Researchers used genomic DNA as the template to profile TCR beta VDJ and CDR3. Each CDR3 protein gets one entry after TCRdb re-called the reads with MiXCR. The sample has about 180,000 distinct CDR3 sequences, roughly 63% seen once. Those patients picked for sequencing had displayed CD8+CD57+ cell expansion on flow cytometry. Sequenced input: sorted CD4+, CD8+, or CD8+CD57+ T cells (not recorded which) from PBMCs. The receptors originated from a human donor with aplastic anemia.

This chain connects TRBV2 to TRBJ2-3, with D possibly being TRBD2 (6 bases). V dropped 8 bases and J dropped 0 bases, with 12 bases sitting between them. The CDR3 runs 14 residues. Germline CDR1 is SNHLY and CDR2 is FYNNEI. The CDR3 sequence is CASGSEGSTDTQYF. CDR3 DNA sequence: TGTGCCAGCGGGTCGGAGGGGAGCACAGATACGCAGTATTTT.

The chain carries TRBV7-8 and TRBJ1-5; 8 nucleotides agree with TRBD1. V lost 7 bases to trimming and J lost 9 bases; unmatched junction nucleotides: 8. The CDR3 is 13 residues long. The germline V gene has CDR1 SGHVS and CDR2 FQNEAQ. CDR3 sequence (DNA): TGTGCCAGCACCAAGGACAGGGAAGGGCCCCAGCATTTT. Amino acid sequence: CASTKDREGPQHF.

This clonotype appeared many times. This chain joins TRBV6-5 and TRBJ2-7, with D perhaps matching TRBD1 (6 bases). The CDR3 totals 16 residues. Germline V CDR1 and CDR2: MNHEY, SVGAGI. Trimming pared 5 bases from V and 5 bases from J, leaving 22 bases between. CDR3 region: CASSPRLGAITNEQYF. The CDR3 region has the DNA TGTGCCAGCAGTCCGAGACTGGGGGCCATTACGAACGAGCAGTACTTC.

CDR3 coding DNA: TGTGCCAGCAGCTTAGGACGCGGAAACACCATATATTTT. It specifies CASSLGRGNTIYF. This chain connects TRBV7-9 to TRBJ1-3; D is ambiguous. The CDR3 has 13 residues. Trimming left V 1 base short and J 4 bases short, with 5 bases between. Germline V gene lookup returns CDR1 SEHNR and CDR2 FQNEAQ (reference sequence).

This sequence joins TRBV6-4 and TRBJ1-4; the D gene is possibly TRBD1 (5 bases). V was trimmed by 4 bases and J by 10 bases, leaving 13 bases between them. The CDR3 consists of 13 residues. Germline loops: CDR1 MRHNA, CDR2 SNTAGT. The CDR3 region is CASSASPGGKLFF. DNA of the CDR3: TGTGCCAGCAGTGCCAGCCCCGGGGGAAAACTGTTTTTT.

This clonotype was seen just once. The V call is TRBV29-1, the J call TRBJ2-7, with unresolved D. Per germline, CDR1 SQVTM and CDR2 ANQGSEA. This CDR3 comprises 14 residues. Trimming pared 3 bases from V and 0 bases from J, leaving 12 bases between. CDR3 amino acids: CSVELAGFSYEQYF. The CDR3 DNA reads TGCAGCGTTGAGTTAGCAGGATTCTCCTACGAGCAGTACTTC.

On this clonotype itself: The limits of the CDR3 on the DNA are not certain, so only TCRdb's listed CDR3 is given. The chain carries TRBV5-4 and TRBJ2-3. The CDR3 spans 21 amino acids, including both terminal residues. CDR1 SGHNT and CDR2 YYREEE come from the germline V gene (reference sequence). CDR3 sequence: CASSLASSGFLAATSTDTQYF.

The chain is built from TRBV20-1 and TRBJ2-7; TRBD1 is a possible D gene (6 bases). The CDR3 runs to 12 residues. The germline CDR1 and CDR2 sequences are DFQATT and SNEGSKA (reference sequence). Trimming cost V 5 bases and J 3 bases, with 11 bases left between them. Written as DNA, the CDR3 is TGCAGTGCTTCACAGGGAAACTACGAGCAGTACTTC. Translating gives CSASQGNYEQYF.

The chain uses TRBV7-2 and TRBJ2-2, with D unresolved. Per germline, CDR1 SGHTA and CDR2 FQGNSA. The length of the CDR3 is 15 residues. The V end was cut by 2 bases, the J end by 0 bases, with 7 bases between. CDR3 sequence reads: CASSLLSTNTGELFF. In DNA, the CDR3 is TGTGCCAGCAGCTTACTGTCCACGAACACCGGGGAGCTGTTTTTT.

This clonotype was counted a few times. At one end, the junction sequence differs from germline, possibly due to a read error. The CDR3 loop is CASSQTGTQTF. The CDR3 DNA reads TGTGCCAGCAGTCAGACAGGGACTCAAACCTTC. The chain combines TRBV12-3 or TRBV12-4 with TRBJ2-7, with a tentative D call TRBD1 (7 bases). CDR3 length: 11 amino acids.

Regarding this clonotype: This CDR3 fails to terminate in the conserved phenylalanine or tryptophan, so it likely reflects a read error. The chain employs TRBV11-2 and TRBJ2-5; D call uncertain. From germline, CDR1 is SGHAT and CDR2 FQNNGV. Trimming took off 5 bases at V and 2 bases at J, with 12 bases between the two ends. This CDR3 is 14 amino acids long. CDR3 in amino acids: CASSLGPAQETQYV. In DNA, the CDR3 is TGTGCCAGCAGCCTCGGACCGGCTCAAGAGACCCAGTACGTC.

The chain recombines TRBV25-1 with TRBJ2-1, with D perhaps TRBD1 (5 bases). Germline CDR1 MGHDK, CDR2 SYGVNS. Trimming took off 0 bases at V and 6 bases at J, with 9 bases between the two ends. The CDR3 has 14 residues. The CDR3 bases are TGTGCCAGCAGTGAATACCCCCAGGGCAATGAGCAGTTCTTC. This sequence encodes CASSEYPQGNEQFF.

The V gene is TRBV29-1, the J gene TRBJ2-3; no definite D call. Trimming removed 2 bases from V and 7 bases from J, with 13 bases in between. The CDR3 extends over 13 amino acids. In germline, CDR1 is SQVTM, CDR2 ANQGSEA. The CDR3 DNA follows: TGCAGCGTTGAACTACGGATCGAGAATACGCAGTATTTT. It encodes CSVELRIENTQYF.

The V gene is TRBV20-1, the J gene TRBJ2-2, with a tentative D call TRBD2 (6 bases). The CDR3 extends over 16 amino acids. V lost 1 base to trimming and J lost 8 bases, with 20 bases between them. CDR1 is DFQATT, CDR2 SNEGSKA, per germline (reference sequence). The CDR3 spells CSARAPYTGEAGELFF. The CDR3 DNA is TGCAGTGCTAGAGCCCCGTATACGGGAGAAGCTGGGGAGCTGTTTTTT.

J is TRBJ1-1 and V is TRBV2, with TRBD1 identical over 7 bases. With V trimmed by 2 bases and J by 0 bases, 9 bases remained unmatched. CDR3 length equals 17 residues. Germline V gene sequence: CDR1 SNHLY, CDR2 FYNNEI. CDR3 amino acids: CASSEREGGAMNTEAFF. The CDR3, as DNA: TGTGCCAGCAGTGAAAGGGAAGGGGGCGCGATGAACACTGAAGCTTTCTTT.

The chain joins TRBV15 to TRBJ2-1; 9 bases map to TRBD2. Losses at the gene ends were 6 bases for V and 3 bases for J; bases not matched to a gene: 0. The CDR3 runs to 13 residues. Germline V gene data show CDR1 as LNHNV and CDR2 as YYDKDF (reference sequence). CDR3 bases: TGTGCCACCAGGACTAGCGGCTACAATGAGCAGTTCTTC. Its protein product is CATRTSGYNEQFF.

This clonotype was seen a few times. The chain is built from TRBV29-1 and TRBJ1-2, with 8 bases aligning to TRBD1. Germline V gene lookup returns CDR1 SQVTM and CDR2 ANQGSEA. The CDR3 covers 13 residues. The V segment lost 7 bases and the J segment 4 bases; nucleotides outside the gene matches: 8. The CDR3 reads CSASVQGAYGYTF. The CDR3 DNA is TGCAGCGCGTCAGTGCAGGGGGCCTATGGCTACACCTTC.

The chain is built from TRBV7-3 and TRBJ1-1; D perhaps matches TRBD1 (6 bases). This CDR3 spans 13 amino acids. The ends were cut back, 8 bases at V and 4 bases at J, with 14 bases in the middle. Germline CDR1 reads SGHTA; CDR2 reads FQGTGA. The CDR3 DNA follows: TGTGCCAGCCGGGGGGGCGGGGGCACTGAAGCTTTCTTT. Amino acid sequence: CASRGGGGTEAFF.

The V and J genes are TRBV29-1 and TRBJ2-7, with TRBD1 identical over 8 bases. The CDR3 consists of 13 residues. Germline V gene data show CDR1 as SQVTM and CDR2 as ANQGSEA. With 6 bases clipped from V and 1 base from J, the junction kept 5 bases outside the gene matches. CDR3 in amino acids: CSVSGQDSYEQYF. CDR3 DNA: TGCAGCGTGTCGGGACAGGATTCCTACGAGCAGTACTTC.

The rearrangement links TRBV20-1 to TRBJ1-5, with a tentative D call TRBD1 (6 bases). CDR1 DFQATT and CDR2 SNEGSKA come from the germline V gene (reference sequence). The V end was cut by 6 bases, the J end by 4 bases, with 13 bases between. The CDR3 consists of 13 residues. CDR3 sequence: CSAGGVGNQPQHF. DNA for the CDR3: TGCAGTGCCGGGGGCGTGGGAAATCAGCCCCAGCATTTT.

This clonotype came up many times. The CDR3 DNA follows: TGCGCCAGCAGCTTAGGAGGGGTGAATTACGAGCAGTACTTC. It translates to CASSLGGVNYEQYF. This chain links TRBV5-1 with TRBJ2-7; the D gene is possibly TRBD2 (6 bases). Germline V gene data show CDR1 as SGHRS and CDR2 as YFSETQ. The CDR3 spans 14 residues. V was cut by 2 bases and J by 4 bases, with 13 bases left in between.

The DNA for the CDR3 is TGTGCCAGTAGTATGGAGGGGACTAGCGGGGAGCTGTTTTTT. Translation: CASSMEGTSGELFF. The rearrangement uses TRBV19 and TRBJ2-2; 8 bases are shared with TRBD2. Germline loops: CDR1 LNHDA, CDR2 SQIVND (reference sequence). After removal of 3 bases from V and 7 bases from J, the junction contained 4 bases not matched to a gene. The CDR3 runs to 14 residues.

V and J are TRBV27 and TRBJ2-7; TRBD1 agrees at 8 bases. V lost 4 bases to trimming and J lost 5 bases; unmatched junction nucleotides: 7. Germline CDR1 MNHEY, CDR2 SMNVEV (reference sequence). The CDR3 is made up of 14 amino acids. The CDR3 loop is CASSSRTGINEQYF. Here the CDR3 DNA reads TGTGCCAGCAGTTCTAGGACAGGGATAAACGAGCAGTACTTC.

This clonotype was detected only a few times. CDR3: CASSLSGNTEAFF. The DNA for the CDR3 is TGTGCCAGTAGTCTGTCCGGAAACACTGAAGCTTTCTTT. The chain couples TRBV7-9 to TRBJ1-1, with D unclear. The CDR3 covers 13 residues. Germline-derived CDR1 and CDR2 are SEHNR and FQNEAQ (reference sequence). Trimming left V 9 bases short and J 2 bases short, with 13 bases between.

The CDR3 region is CASSFPASTDTQYF. CDR3 nucleotides: TGTGCCAGCAGTTTCCCGGCAAGCACAGATACGCAGTATTTT. The genes are TRBV7-3 and TRBJ2-3, with D hard to call. The V and J ends lost 6 bases and 0 bases respectively, with 10 bases between them. Germline assignment: CDR1 SGHTA and CDR2 FQGTGA. This CDR3 is 14 amino acids long.

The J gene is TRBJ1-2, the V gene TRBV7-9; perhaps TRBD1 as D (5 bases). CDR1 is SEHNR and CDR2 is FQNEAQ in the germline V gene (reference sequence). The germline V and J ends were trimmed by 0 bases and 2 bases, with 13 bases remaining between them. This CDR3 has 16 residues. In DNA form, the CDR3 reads TGTGCCAGCAGCTTAGCGGGGCGGACGGGAAACTATGGCTACACCTTC. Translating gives CASSLAGRTGNYGYTF.

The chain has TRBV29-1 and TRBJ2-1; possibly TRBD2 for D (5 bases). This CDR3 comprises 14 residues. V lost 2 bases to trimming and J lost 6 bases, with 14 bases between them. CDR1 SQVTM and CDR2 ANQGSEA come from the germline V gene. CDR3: CSVERGRLGNEQFF. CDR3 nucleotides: TGCAGCGTTGAACGGGGTAGGTTAGGCAATGAGCAGTTCTTC.

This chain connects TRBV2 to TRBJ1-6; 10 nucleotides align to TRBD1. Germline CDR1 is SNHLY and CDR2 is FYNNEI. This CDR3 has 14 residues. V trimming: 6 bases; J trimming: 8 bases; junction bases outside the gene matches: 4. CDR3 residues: CASSDGQGDSPLHF. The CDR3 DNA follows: TGTGCCAGCAGCGACGGACAGGGGGATTCACCCCTCCACTTT.

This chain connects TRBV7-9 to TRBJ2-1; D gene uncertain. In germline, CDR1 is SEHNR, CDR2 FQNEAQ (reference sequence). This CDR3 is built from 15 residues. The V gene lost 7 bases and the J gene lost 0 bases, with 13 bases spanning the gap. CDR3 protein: CASTVGPSSYNEQFF. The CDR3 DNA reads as TGTGCCAGCACCGTAGGACCCAGCTCCTACAATGAGCAGTTCTTC.

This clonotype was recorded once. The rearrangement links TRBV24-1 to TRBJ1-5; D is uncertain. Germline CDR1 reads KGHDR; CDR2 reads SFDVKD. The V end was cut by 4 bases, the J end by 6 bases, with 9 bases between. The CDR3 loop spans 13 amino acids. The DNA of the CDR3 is TGTGCCACCAGTGACCTTGTCGGTCAGCCCCAGCATTTT. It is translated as CATSDLVGQPQHF.

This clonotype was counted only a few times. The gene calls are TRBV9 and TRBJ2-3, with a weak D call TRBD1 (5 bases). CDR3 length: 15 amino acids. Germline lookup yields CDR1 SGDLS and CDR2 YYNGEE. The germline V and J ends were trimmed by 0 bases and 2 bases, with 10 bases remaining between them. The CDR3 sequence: CASSVGGRFTDTQYF. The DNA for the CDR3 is TGTGCCAGCAGCGTAGGGGGCAGGTTCACAGATACGCAGTATTTT.

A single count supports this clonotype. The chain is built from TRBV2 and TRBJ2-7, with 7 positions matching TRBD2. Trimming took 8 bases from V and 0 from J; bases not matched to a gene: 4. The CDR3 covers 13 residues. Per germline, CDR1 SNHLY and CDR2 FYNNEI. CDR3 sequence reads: CASVGGSSYEQYF. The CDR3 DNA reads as TGTGCCAGCGTGGGCGGGAGCTCCTACGAGCAGTACTTC.